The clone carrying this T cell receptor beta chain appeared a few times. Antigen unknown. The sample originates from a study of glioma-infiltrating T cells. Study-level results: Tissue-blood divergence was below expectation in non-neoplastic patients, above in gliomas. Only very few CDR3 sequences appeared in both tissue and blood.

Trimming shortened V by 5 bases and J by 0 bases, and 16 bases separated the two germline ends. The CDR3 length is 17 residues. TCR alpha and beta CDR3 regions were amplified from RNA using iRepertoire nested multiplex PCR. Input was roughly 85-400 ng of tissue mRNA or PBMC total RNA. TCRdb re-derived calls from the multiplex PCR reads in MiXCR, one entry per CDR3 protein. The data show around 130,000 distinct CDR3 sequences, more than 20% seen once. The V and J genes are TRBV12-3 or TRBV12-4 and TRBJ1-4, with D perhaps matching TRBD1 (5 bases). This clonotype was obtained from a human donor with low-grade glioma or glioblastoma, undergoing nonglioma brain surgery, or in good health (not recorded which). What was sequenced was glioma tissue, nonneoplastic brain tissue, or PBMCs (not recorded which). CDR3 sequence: CASSRGWGTSTNEKLFF. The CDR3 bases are TGTGCCAGCAGTCGCGGATGGGGGACGTCAACTAATGAAAAACTGTTTTTT.